This T cell receptor beta chain comes out of a study of blood T cell repertoires in COVID-19. Across the study: Donors in the United States, Italy and Spain gave samples during acute or convalescent COVID-19.

Participant age was roughly 18 to 95 years, and participants resided in roughly 25 US areas. Study processing details: From reference gene primer amplification, estimates of nucleated cell counts were derived. The method was immunoSEQ multiplex PCR; TCRdb's version includes in-frame clones alone and lacks a portion of them. The V and J calls and clone size are taken from that table; D and trimming were inferred from the DNA. The data show some 230,000 clones, roughly four fifths seen once. Germline V gene lookup returns CDR1 SGHRS and CDR2 YFSETQ. Trimming pared 4 bases from V and 3 bases from J, leaving 19 bases between. This CDR3 comprises 16 residues.

This TCR came from a middle-aged man who had recovered from COVID-19. Source material: PBMCs or T cells enriched from blood (not recorded which). The chain employs TRBV5-1 and TRBJ1-2; D possibly corresponds to TRBD1 (5 bases). DNA of the CDR3: TGCGCCAGCAGCCCGTCCTCCTCAGACAGCTACTATGGCTACACCTTC. Translation: CASSPSSSDSYYGYTF.